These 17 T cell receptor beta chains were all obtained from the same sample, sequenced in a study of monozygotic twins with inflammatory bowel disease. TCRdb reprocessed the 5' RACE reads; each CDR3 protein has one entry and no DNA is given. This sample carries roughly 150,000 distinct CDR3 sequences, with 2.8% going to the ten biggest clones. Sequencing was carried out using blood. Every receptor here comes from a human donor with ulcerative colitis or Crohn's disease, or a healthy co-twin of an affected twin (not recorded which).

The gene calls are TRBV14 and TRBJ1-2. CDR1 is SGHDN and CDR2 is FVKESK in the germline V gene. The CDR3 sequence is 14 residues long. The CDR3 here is CASSRIRTVDGYTF. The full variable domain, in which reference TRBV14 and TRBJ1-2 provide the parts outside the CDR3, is EAGVTQFPSHSVIEKGQTVTLRCDPISGHDNLYWYRRVMGKEIKFLLHFVKESKQDESGMPNNRFLAERTGGTYSTLKVQPAELEDSGVYFCASSRIRTVDGYTFGSGTRLTVV.

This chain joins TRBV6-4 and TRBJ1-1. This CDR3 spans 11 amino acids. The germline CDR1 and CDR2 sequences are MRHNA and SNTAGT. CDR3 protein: CASSEGTEAFF.

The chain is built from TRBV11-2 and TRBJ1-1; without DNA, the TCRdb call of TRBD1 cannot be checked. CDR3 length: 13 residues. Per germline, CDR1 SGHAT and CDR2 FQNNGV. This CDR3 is CASSNRGIGEAFF.

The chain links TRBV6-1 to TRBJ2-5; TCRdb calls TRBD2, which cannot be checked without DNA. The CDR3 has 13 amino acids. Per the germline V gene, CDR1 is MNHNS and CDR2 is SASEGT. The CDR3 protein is CAGCSSGAETQYF.

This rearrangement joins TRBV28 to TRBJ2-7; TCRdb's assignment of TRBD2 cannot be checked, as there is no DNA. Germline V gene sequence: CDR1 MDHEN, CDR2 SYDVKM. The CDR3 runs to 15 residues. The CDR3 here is CASSLLAAGKDEQYF.

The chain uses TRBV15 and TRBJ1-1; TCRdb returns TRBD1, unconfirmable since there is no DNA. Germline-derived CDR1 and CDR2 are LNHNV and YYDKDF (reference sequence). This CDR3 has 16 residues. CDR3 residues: CATSRDRGTSRDEAFF.

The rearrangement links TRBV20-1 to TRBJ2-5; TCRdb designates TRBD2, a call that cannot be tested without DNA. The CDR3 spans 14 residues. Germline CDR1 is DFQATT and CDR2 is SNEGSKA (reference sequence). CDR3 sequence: CSAIDQRGQETQYF.

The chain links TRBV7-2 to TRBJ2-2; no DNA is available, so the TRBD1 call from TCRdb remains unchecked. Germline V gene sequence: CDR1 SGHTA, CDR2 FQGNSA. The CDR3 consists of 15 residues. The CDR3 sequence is CASSRDILNTGELFF.

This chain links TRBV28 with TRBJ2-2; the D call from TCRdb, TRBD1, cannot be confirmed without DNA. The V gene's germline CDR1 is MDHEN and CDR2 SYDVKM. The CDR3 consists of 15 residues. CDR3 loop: CASSSVRGRTGELFF. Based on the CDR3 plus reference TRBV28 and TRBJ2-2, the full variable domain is DVKVTQSSRYLVKRTGEKVFLECVQDMDHENMFWYRQDPGLGLRLIYFSYDVKMKEKGDIPEGYSVSREKKERFSLILESASTNQTSMYLCASSSVRGRTGELFFGEGSRLTVL.

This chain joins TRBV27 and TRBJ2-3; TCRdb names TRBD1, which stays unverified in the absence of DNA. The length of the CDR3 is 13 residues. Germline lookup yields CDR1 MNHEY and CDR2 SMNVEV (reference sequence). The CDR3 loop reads CASSLGEADTQYF.

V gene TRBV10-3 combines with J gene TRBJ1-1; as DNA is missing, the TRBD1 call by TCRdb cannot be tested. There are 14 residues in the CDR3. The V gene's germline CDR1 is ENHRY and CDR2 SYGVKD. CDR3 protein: CAISEAPQREPAFF.

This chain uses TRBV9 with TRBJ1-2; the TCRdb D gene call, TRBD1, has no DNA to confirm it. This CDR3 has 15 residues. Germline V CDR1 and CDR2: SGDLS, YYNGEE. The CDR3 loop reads CASTRGDSAGYGYTF.

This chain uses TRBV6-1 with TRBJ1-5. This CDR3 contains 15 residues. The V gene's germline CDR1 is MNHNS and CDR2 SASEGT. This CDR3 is CASSEAGSIDQPQHF.

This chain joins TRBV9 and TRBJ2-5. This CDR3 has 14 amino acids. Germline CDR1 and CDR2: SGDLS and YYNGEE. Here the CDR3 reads CASSALEFQETQYF.

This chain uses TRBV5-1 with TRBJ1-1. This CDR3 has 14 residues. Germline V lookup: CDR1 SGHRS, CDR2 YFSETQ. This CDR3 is CASSLVSGNTEAFF.

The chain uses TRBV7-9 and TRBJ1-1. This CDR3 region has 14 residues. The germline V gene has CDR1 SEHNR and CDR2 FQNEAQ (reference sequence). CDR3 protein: CASSIPTENTEAFF.

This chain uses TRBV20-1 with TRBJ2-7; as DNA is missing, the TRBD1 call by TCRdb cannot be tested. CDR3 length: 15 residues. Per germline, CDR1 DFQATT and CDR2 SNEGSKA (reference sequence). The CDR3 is CSVYPGQVFSYEQYF.